A selection of T cell receptor beta chains follows, all from one sample in a study of blood T cells in healthy people across ages. Each CDR3 protein is one row after TCRdb ran MiXCR on the 5' RACE reads. Of about 1.7 million distinct CDR3 sequences listed, 28% are singletons. Source material: blood. The receptors were gathered from a woman aged 25 to 39 in good health. CDR3s include the opening cysteine and the closing phenylalanine or tryptophan. A D gene is named only where the DNA matches it firmly. Rows may omit the clone size; those that give it use once, few, many or a size class.

j_gene: TRBJ1-2; abundance: -; d_gene: -; v_gene: TRBV20-1; CDR3aa: CSVGPRGLAYGYTF; CDR3nt: TGCAGTGTTGGGCCCCGGGGGCTGGCCTATGGCTACACCTTC
j_gene: TRBJ2-7; abundance: once; d_gene: -; v_gene: TRBV20-1; CDR3aa: CSARDLDATSNYEQYF; CDR3nt: TGCAGTGCTAGAGATCTAGATGCCACATCCAATTACGAGCAGTACTTC
j_gene: TRBJ2-5; abundance: -; d_gene: -; v_gene: TRBV20-1; CDR3aa: CSAKLNNEQYF; CDR3nt: TGCAGTGCTAAATTGAACAATGAGCAGTACTTC
j_gene: TRBJ1-2; abundance: -; d_gene: TRBD1; v_gene: TRBV29-1; CDR3aa: CSVGTALGGYTF; CDR3nt: TGCAGCGTAGGGACAGCCCTCGGTGGCTACACCTTC
j_gene: TRBJ2-2; abundance: -; d_gene: TRBD2; v_gene: TRBV20-1; CDR3aa: CSVRTSALGGELFF; CDR3nt: TGCAGTGTCCGGACTAGCGCCCTTGGCGGGGAGCTGTTTTTT
j_gene: TRBJ1-2; abundance: -; d_gene: -; v_gene: TRBV12-3/TRBV12-4; CDR3aa: CASSSQGPVYGYTF; CDR3nt: TGTGCCAGCAGTTCCCAGGGACCGGTCTATGGCTACACCTTC
j_gene: TRBJ2-7; abundance: -; d_gene: TRBD1; v_gene: TRBV2; CDR3aa: CASRTGAEQYF; CDR3nt: TGTGCCAGCAGGACAGGGGCCGAGCAGTACTTC
j_gene: TRBJ1-4; abundance: few; d_gene: -; v_gene: TRBV7-2; CDR3aa: CASSAEGRLPNEKLFF; CDR3nt: TGTGCCAGCAGCGCCGAAGGACGGCTACCTAATGAAAAACTGTTTTTT
j_gene: TRBJ2-3; abundance: -; d_gene: TRBD2; v_gene: TRBV5-1; CDR3aa: CASSLVPRTSGGIVSGTQYF; CDR3nt: TGCGCCAGCAGCTTGGTCCCTCGGACTAGCGGGGGTATCGTTTCGGGTACGCAGTATTTT
j_gene: TRBJ2-6; abundance: many; d_gene: TRBD1; v_gene: TRBV7-2; CDR3aa: CASSTPGQGLTGANVLTF; CDR3nt: TGTGCCAGCAGCACACCGGGACAGGGTCTCACTGGGGCCAACGTCCTGACTTTC
j_gene: TRBJ2-4; abundance: few; d_gene: -; v_gene: TRBV6-2/TRBV6-3; CDR3aa: CASSYSDIQYF; CDR3nt: TGTGCCAGCAGTTACTCGGACATTCAGTACTTC
j_gene: TRBJ1-1; abundance: -; d_gene: -; v_gene: TRBV28; CDR3aa: CASRNQGSETEAFF; CDR3nt: TGTGCCAGCAGGAATCAGGGGAGCGAAACTGAAGCTTTCTTT
j_gene: TRBJ2-5; abundance: many; d_gene: TRBD1; v_gene: TRBV27; CDR3aa: CASRRQGPRETQYF; CDR3nt: TGTGCCAGCAGAAGACAGGGGCCACGGGAGACCCAGTACTTC
j_gene: TRBJ2-3; abundance: -; d_gene: TRBD2; v_gene: TRBV7-3; CDR3aa: CASSLKRGGNTDTQYF; CDR3nt: TGTGCCAGCAGCTTAAAGCGGGGGGGTAATACAGATACGCAGTATTTT
j_gene: TRBJ2-7; abundance: -; d_gene: TRBD1; v_gene: TRBV20-1; CDR3aa: CSATGAPGQGGYEQYF; CDR3nt: TGCAGTGCTACGGGGGCCCCGGGACAGGGAGGCTACGAGCAGTACTTC
j_gene: TRBJ2-5; abundance: -; d_gene: TRBD1; v_gene: TRBV20-1; CDR3aa: CSASRPGQGVRTQYF; CDR3nt: TGCAGTGCTAGCAGACCGGGACAGGGCGTAAGGACCCAGTACTTC
j_gene: TRBJ1-6; abundance: few; d_gene: TRBD1; v_gene: TRBV2; CDR3aa: CASDDDRESPLHF; CDR3nt: TGTGCCAGCGACGATGACAGGGAATCACCCCTCCACTTT
j_gene: TRBJ1-4; abundance: few; d_gene: -; v_gene: TRBV20-1; CDR3aa: CSARRTNEKLFF; CDR3nt: TGCAGTGCTAGGAGGACTAATGAAAAACTGTTTTTT
j_gene: TRBJ1-2; abundance: many; d_gene: -; v_gene: TRBV21-1; CDR3aa: CASSRRDRVYGYTF; CDR3nt: TGTGCCAGCAGCCGCCGGGACAGGGTCTATGGCTACACCTTC
j_gene: TRBJ1-1; abundance: -; d_gene: -; v_gene: TRBV3-1; CDR3aa: CASSPTAETEAFF; CDR3nt: TGTGCCAGCAGCCCGACGGCGGAGACTGAAGCTTTCTTT
j_gene: TRBJ2-1; abundance: -; d_gene: -; v_gene: TRBV4-1; CDR3aa: CASSQDGLYNEQFF; CDR3nt: TGCGCCAGCAGCCAAGATGGCCTCTACAATGAGCAGTTCTTC
j_gene: TRBJ1-2; abundance: -; d_gene: -; v_gene: TRBV6-5; CDR3aa: CASSYGPQPRYGYTF; CDR3nt: TGTGCCAGCAGTTACGGGCCCCAACCCCGGTATGGCTACACCTTC
j_gene: TRBJ1-1; abundance: few; d_gene: -; v_gene: TRBV20-1; CDR3aa: CSAPLTGRNTEAFF; CDR3nt: TGCAGTGCTCCCCTGACGGGGCGGAACACTGAAGCTTTCTTT
j_gene: TRBJ1-5; abundance: few; d_gene: -; v_gene: TRBV29-1; CDR3aa: CSVSEGNNQPQHF; CDR3nt: TGCAGCGTTTCTGAGGGAAACAATCAGCCCCAGCATTTT
j_gene: TRBJ2-1; abundance: -; d_gene: -; v_gene: TRBV5-1; CDR3aa: CASSLGVAYEQFF; CDR3nt: TGCGCCAGCAGCTTGGGGGTCGCCTACGAGCAGTTCTTC
j_gene: TRBJ2-3; abundance: many; d_gene: TRBD2; v_gene: TRBV12-3/TRBV12-4; CDR3aa: CASSPSGRGTDTQYF; CDR3nt: TGTGCCAGCAGTCCCAGCGGGAGAGGCACAGATACGCAGTATTTT
j_gene: TRBJ2-7; abundance: -; d_gene: TRBD2; v_gene: TRBV11-3; CDR3aa: CASPGTSYEQYF; CDR3nt: TGTGCCAGCCCAGGGACTAGCTACGAGCAGTACTTC
j_gene: TRBJ2-7; abundance: few; d_gene: -; v_gene: TRBV7-9; CDR3aa: CASSTDMYEQYF; CDR3nt: TGTGCCAGCAGCACAGACATGTACGAGCAGTACTTC
j_gene: TRBJ2-2; abundance: -; d_gene: TRBD1; v_gene: TRBV12-5; CDR3aa: CASGLVFRTGEETGELFF; CDR3nt: TGTGCTAGTGGTTTGGTATTTAGGACAGGGGAAGAGACCGGGGAGCTGTTTTTT
j_gene: TRBJ2-2; abundance: few; d_gene: -; v_gene: TRBV9; CDR3aa: CASSVGGARTGELFF; CDR3nt: TGTGCCAGCAGCGTAGGGGGGGCGCGGACCGGGGAGCTGTTTTTT
j_gene: TRBJ2-7; abundance: -; d_gene: TRBD1; v_gene: TRBV7-8; CDR3aa: CASSAPRDRVYEQYF; CDR3nt: TGTGCCAGCAGCGCCCCACGGGACAGGGTCTACGAGCAGTACTTC
j_gene: TRBJ2-7; abundance: -; d_gene: TRBD2; v_gene: TRBV5-1; CDR3aa: CASSLDGTSGISYEQYF; CDR3nt: TGCGCCAGCAGCTTGGATGGGACTAGCGGGATTTCCTACGAGCAGTACTTC
j_gene: TRBJ1-4; abundance: few; d_gene: -; v_gene: TRBV28; CDR3aa: CASSFATDLGEKLFF; CDR3nt: TGTGCCAGCAGTTTCGCGACGGACCTCGGTGAAAAACTGTTTTTT
j_gene: TRBJ1-2; abundance: once; d_gene: -; v_gene: TRBV7-2; CDR3aa: CASSLDGAGGGYTF; CDR3nt: TGTGCCAGCAGCCTAGATGGGGCGGGCGGTGGCTACACCTTC
j_gene: TRBJ1-1; abundance: -; d_gene: -; v_gene: TRBV19; CDR3aa: CASSNRRFLNTEAFF; CDR3nt: TGTGCCAGTAGTAACCGTCGCTTCCTGAACACTGAAGCTTTCTTT
j_gene: TRBJ2-1; abundance: few; d_gene: TRBD2; v_gene: TRBV7-6; CDR3aa: CASSSRLAVNNEQFF; CDR3nt: TGTGCCAGCAGCTCGAGACTAGCGGTGAACAATGAGCAGTTCTTC
j_gene: TRBJ1-5; abundance: few; d_gene: -; v_gene: TRBV29-1; CDR3aa: CSVEEGNQPQHF; CDR3nt: TGCAGCGTTGAAGAGGGAAATCAGCCCCAGCATTTT
j_gene: TRBJ1-1; abundance: -; d_gene: TRBD1; v_gene: TRBV24-1; CDR3aa: CATSDSKDRGRDEAFF; CDR3nt: TGTGCCACCAGTGATTCGAAGGACAGGGGGAGGGATGAAGCTTTCTTT
j_gene: TRBJ2-1; abundance: -; d_gene: -; v_gene: TRBV29-1; CDR3aa: CSVEDLMGQGMDNEQFF; CDR3nt: TGCAGCGTTGAAGATCTTATGGGACAAGGGATGGACAATGAGCAGTTCTTC
j_gene: TRBJ1-4; abundance: many; d_gene: -; v_gene: TRBV7-2; CDR3aa: CASSLAGRGLFF; CDR3nt: TGTGCCAGCAGCTTAGCGGGCCGAGGACTGTTTTTT
j_gene: TRBJ2-5; abundance: -; d_gene: -; v_gene: TRBV5-1; CDR3aa: CASSSDRIGETQYF; CDR3nt: TGCGCCAGCAGCTCCGACAGAATAGGAGAGACCCAGTACTTC
j_gene: TRBJ2-5; abundance: few; d_gene: -; v_gene: TRBV2; CDR3aa: CAGWNSALLEETQYF; CDR3nt: TGTGCCGGCTGGAACTCGGCCTTGCTGGAAGAGACCCAGTACTTC
j_gene: TRBJ2-1; abundance: many; d_gene: TRBD2; v_gene: TRBV20-1; CDR3aa: CSARLAGEQFF; CDR3nt: TGCAGTGCTAGACTAGCGGGTGAGCAGTTCTTC
j_gene: TRBJ2-3; abundance: few; d_gene: -; v_gene: TRBV7-2; CDR3aa: CASSLSPRDTQYF; CDR3nt: TGTGCCAGCAGCTTATCGCCTCGGGATACGCAGTATTTT
j_gene: TRBJ2-3; abundance: -; d_gene: -; v_gene: TRBV27; CDR3aa: CASSGAVLTDTRYF; CDR3nt: TGTGCCAGCAGTGGCGCGGTTCTAACGGATACGCGGTATTTT
j_gene: TRBJ2-7; abundance: -; d_gene: -; v_gene: TRBV5-1; CDR3aa: CASSLELATAYEQYF; CDR3nt: TGCGCCAGCAGCTTGGAGCTAGCGACTGCCTACGAGCAGTACTTC
j_gene: TRBJ2-1; abundance: -; d_gene: TRBD2; v_gene: TRBV12-3/TRBV12-4; CDR3aa: CASGAPGGNEQFF; CDR3nt: TGTGCCAGCGGTGCGCCGGGGGGCAATGAGCAGTTCTTC
j_gene: TRBJ1-2; abundance: -; d_gene: -; v_gene: TRBV28; CDR3aa: CASSPGPPTYGYTF; CDR3nt: TGTGCCAGCAGCCCAGGGCCTCCGACCTATGGCTACACCTTC
j_gene: TRBJ2-1; abundance: many; d_gene: TRBD2; v_gene: TRBV6-5; CDR3aa: CASSPQAGGFYNEQFF; CDR3nt: TGTGCCAGCAGTCCCCAGGCGGGGGGATTCTACAATGAGCAGTTCTTC
j_gene: TRBJ1-6; abundance: -; d_gene: -; v_gene: TRBV20-1; CDR3aa: CSARDAGGRRNSPLHF; CDR3nt: TGCAGTGCTAGAGATGCCGGGGGGCGAAGGAATTCACCCCTCCACTTT
j_gene: TRBJ2-1; abundance: -; d_gene: TRBD2; v_gene: TRBV5-1; CDR3aa: CASSLAVAGDYNEQFF; CDR3nt: TGCGCCAGCAGCTTGGCCGTAGCGGGAGACTACAATGAGCAGTTCTTC
j_gene: TRBJ2-3; abundance: few; d_gene: -; v_gene: TRBV5-1; CDR3aa: CAGSLVQGTNTDTQYF; CDR3nt: TGCGCCGGCAGCTTGGTGCAGGGAACTAACACAGATACGCAGTATTTT
j_gene: TRBJ2-3; abundance: few; d_gene: -; v_gene: TRBV7-2; CDR3aa: CASSLDRQNTDTQYF; CDR3nt: TGTGCCAGCAGCTTAGACAGACAAAACACAGATACGCAGTATTTT
j_gene: TRBJ2-3; abundance: -; d_gene: TRBD2; v_gene: TRBV28; CDR3aa: CASSFPQRETDTQYF; CDR3nt: TGTGCCAGCAGTTTTCCCCAGCGGGAGACAGATACGCAGTATTTT
j_gene: TRBJ2-6; abundance: -; d_gene: -; v_gene: TRBV2; CDR3aa: CASRRDRSHSGANVLTF; CDR3nt: TGTGCCAGCAGGCGGGACCGGAGCCACTCTGGGGCCAACGTCCTGACTTTC
j_gene: TRBJ1-2; abundance: few; d_gene: -; v_gene: TRBV12-3/TRBV12-4; CDR3aa: CASSLKRLSNYGYTF; CDR3nt: TGTGCCAGCAGTTTAAAACGACTATCTAACTATGGCTACACCTTC
j_gene: TRBJ2-4; abundance: -; d_gene: TRBD2; v_gene: TRBV6-5; CDR3aa: CASSTGGVAKNIQYF; CDR3nt: TGTGCCAGCAGCACGGGGGGGGTAGCCAAAAACATTCAGTACTTC
j_gene: TRBJ2-1; abundance: many; d_gene: -; v_gene: TRBV4-1; CDR3aa: CASSRLAPYNEQFF; CDR3nt: TGCGCCAGCAGCCGGCTAGCACCCTACAATGAGCAGTTCTTC
j_gene: TRBJ2-3; abundance: -; d_gene: -; v_gene: TRBV18; CDR3aa: CASSPGPVADTQYF; CDR3nt: TGTGCCAGCTCACCGGGACCCGTCGCAGATACGCAGTATTTT